This note documents a single T cell receptor (beta chain) sequence. Its antigen is unknown. Germline V gene data show CDR1 as SGHDN and CDR2 as FVKESK. The CDR3 has 13 residues. Trimming cost V 1 base and J 9 bases, with 10 bases left between them. The data were taken from a study of shared clonotypes between healthy human individuals. Study-level findings and limits: Relative to clonotypes present in all four donors, those not shared had lower generation probabilities.

Clones were read by immunoSEQ multiplex PCR, and TCRdb kept only the in-frame ones, dropping some. The table has over a million clones, around 78% seen once; the top ten hold roughly 0.62%. Sequencing was done on a sample of memory CD4+ T cells from PBMCs. Subset here: CD45RA-negative fraction. This chain connects TRBV14 to TRBJ2-1; D not resolved. The clonotype was recovered from a young man in good health. Some clones in this sample may be carry-over from other donors' samples. CDR3 loop: CASSQGGLTEQFF. In DNA form, the CDR3 reads TGTGCCAGCAGCCAAGGCGGCCTCACTGAGCAGTTCTTC.